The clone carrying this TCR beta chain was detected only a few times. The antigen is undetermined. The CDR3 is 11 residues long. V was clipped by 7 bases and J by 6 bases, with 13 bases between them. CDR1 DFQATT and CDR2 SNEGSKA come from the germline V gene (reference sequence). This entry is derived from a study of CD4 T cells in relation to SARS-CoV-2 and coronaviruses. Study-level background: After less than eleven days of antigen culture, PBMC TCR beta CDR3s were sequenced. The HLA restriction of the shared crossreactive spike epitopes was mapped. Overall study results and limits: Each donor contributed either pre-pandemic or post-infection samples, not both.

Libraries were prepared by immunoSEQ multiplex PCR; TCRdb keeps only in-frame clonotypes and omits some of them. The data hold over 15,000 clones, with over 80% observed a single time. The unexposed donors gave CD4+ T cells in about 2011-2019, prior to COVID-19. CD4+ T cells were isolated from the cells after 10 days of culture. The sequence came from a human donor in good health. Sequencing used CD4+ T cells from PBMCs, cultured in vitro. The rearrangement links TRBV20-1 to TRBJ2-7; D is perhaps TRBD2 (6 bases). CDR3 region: CSGALASEQYF. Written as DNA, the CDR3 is TGCAGTGGCGCCCTAGCGTCCGAGCAGTACTTC.